The 5 T cell receptor beta chains in this list originate from one sample, sequenced in a study of CD8 T cells in Susac syndrome. Random hexamers were used to reverse transcribe the RNA input (roughly 0.5 to 1 ug). One entry per CDR3 protein, called by TCRdb with MiXCR from the immunoSEQ multiplex PCR reads. The sample yields about 140,000 distinct CDR3 sequences, approximately 96% seen once. Sequences were obtained from CD4+ T cells from PBMCs. The receptor set was obtained from a human donor with multiple sclerosis.

This chain joins TRBV27 and TRBJ2-3, with D perhaps TRBD1 or TRBD2 (5 bases each). CDR3 size: 14 residues. V gave up 4 bases and J gave up 5 bases, with 13 bases separating them. Germline CDR1 is MNHEY and CDR2 is SMNVEV (reference sequence). CDR3 protein: CASSWDGFQDTQYF. CDR3 DNA sequence: TGTGCCAGCAGTTGGGACGGGTTCCAAGATACGCAGTATTTT.

The V gene is TRBV18, the J gene TRBJ2-7, with D unresolved. V was shortened by 2 bases and J by 3 bases, with 8 bases between the two germline ends. CDR3 length: 13 residues. Germline V gives CDR1 KGHSH, CDR2 LQKENI. The CDR3 DNA follows: TGTGCCAGCTCACCAATGGATTACTACGAGCAGTACTTC. Encoded protein: CASSPMDYYEQYF.

Written as DNA, the CDR3 is TGTGCCAGCAGCCACGGCAGGGAGGCGACCCAGTACTTC. Encoded protein: CASSHGREATQYF. J is TRBJ2-5 and V is TRBV14; TRBD2 is a possible D gene (6 bases). The CDR3 contains 13 residues. V gave up 3 bases and J gave up 7 bases, with 12 bases separating them. Germline V lookup: CDR1 SGHDN, CDR2 FVKESK.

The chain couples TRBV7-3 to TRBJ2-3, with 9 positions matching TRBD2. The CDR3 is 14 residues long. Germline trimming cut 5 bases from V and 4 bases from J; bases unmatched to any gene: 4. The germline V gene encodes CDR1 SGHTA and CDR2 FQGTGA. The CDR3 nucleotides are TGTGCCAGCAGCGGACGCGGGGGGGCAGATACGCAGTATTTT. Encoded protein: CASSGRGGADTQYF.

The V gene is TRBV3-1, the J gene TRBJ2-1; TRBD2 aligns across 10 bases. In germline, CDR1 is LGHDT, CDR2 YNNKEL (reference sequence). The CDR3 length is 16 residues. V lost 0 bases to trimming and J lost 6 bases; unmatched junction nucleotides: 5. CDR3 residues: CASSQDRASGSNEQFF. In nucleotides, the CDR3 is TGTGCCAGCAGCCAAGATCGGGCTAGCGGGAGCAATGAGCAGTTCTTC.